These 23 T cell receptor beta chains were sequenced from one sample in a study of T cells in Graves' hyperthyroidism and ophthalmopathy (dated 2019 in TCRdb). Receptors were amplified or captured by multiplex PCR. For sequencing, an Illumina HiSeq 2000 was employed. The TCR beta CDR3 regions were amplified from the RNA transcripts. A first-round RT-PCR of the TCR CDR3 used the HTBI primer set with the Qiagen OneStep RT-PCR kit. The raw public reads went through TCRdb reprocessing: fastp at Q25, MiXCR clone calling, in-frame beta chains kept. Each record represents a unique CDR3 protein, reported with the most common genes and DNA among its rows. This sample lists about 350,000 distinct CDR3 sequences; 15% to 20% were detected once. Around 15% of the sample is taken by the ten largest. Material: blood. These receptors originate from a woman between 35 and 50 years old with Graves' ophthalmopathy.

The V and J genes are TRBV20-1 and TRBJ1-5; D is unclear. The ends were cut back, 8 bases at V and 4 bases at J, with 12 bases in the middle. Germline CDR1 is DFQATT and CDR2 is SNEGSKA (reference sequence). This CDR3 comprises 12 residues. CDR3 amino acids: CSWQERNQPQHF. CDR3 bases: TGCAGTTGGCAGGAACGGAATCAGCCCCAGCATTTT.

V gene TRBV7-2 combines with J gene TRBJ2-7; the D is unclear. The V end lost 1 base, the J end lost 1 base, and 8 bases lay between the germline ends. The CDR3 covers 14 residues. The germline V gene has CDR1 SGHTA and CDR2 FQGNSA. In nucleotides, the CDR3 is TGTGCCAGCAGCTTAGTTCAGGTGTCCTACGAGCAGTACTTC. Translated, it gives CASSLVQVSYEQYF.

For this clonotype: Given a much more abundant clone one base away, this may be a read error. The CDR3 carries no conserved terminal phenylalanine or tryptophan, so it likely arises from a read error. The genes are TRBV20-1 and TRBJ1-5; 7 nucleotides line up with TRBD1. Germline CDR1 and CDR2: DFQATT and SNEGSKA (reference sequence). CDR3 length: 15 residues. Trimming at V came to 5 bases and at J to 6 bases, leaving 13 bases not matched to a gene. CDR3: CSAEGQASYAQPQHV. As DNA, the CDR3 is TGCAGTGCTGAAGGACAGGCGTCTTACGCTCAGCCCCAGCATGTT.

The sample holds many counts of this clonotype. The chain has TRBV25-1 and TRBJ2-2; D remains unclear. The V gene's germline CDR1 is MGHDK and CDR2 SYGVNS. This CDR3 comprises 14 residues. The ends were cut back, 4 bases at V and 1 base at J, with 7 bases in the middle. As DNA, the CDR3 is TGTGCCAGCAGTGCCTGGAAGAACACCGGGGAGCTGTTTTTT. Protein: CASSAWKNTGELFF.

The sample holds many counts of this clonotype. The genes are TRBV12-3 or TRBV12-4 and TRBJ1-1; perhaps TRBD1 as D (5 bases). The CDR3 is 15 amino acids. Trimming left V 3 bases short and J 2 bases short, with 13 bases between. CDR3 region: CASSLDGRGNTEAFF. The CDR3 DNA reads TGTGCCAGCAGTTTGGATGGGAGGGGAAACACTGAAGCTTTCTTT.

This clonotype came up many times. This chain uses TRBV2 with TRBJ1-2; the D is unclear. The V gene's germline CDR1 is SNHLY and CDR2 FYNNEI. The CDR3 consists of 12 residues. The V gene lost 5 bases and the J gene lost 4 bases, with 8 bases spanning the gap. The CDR3 DNA reads TGTGCCAGCAGTCCGGGCCTCTATGGCTACACCTTC. It encodes CASSPGLYGYTF.

The rearrangement links TRBV12-3 or TRBV12-4 to TRBJ2-7; D is uncertain. The V end lost 6 bases, the J end lost 6 bases, and 12 bases lay between the germline ends. The CDR3 extends over 12 amino acids. CDR3 amino acids: CASSQLFFEQYF. The CDR3 coding sequence is TGTGCCAGCAGCCAACTCTTTTTCGAGCAGTACTTC.

In the case of this clonotype: One junction end does not reproduce the germline sequence, and a read error may be involved. For the CDR3, the DNA is TGCGCCAGCAGTTTGACAGGGGGCTGGGGGGAGTACGAGCAGTACTTC. It is translated as CASSLTGGWGEYEQYF. The V and J genes are TRBV28 and TRBJ2-7; TRBD1 aligns across 10 bases. The CDR3 contains 16 residues. Looked up from germline, CDR1 is MDHEN and CDR2 is SYDVKM.

This clonotype was seen many times. The gene calls are TRBV7-9 and TRBJ2-2; TRBD1 aligns across 12 bases. This CDR3 is built from 17 residues. Germline V lookup: CDR1 SEHNR, CDR2 FQNEAQ (reference sequence). The J segment lost 7 bases and the V segment lost 4 bases, leaving 10 bases of the junction unmatched. For the CDR3, the DNA is TGTGCCAGCAGCTATCCACCGGGACAGGGGGCTAGCGGGGAGCTGTTTTTT. Amino acids: CASSYPPGQGASGELFF. The variable domain in full, with the rest retrieved from reference TRBV7-9 and TRBJ2-2, is DTGVSQNPRHKITKRGQNVTFRCDPISEHNRLYWYRQTLGQGPEFLTYFQNEAQLEKSRLLSDRFSAERPKGSFSTLEIQRTEQGDSAMYLCASSYPPGQGASGELFFGEGSRLTVL.

This clonotype was found many times. The rearrangement joins TRBV6-2 or TRBV6-3 to TRBJ2-7; 14 bases fit TRBD2. After removal of 3 bases from V and 6 bases from J, the junction contained 16 bases not matched to a gene. The CDR3 sequence is 19 residues long. CDR1 is MNHEY and CDR2 is SVGEGT in the germline V gene. CDR3 nucleotides: TGTGCCAGCAGTTATTTGGGACTAGCGGGAGTTACGTTCAGGGGCGAGCAGTACTTC. Amino acid sequence: CASSYLGLAGVTFRGEQYF.

Ten or more counts support this clonotype. The J gene is TRBJ2-7, the V gene TRBV25-1; D might be TRBD1 (5 bases). The CDR3 spans 11 residues. The V end was cut by 4 bases, the J end by 9 bases, with 10 bases between. Germline V gives CDR1 MGHDK, CDR2 SYGVNS. Here the CDR3 DNA reads TGTGCCAGCAGTGCAGGGCGTTGGCAGTACTTC. Translated: CASSAGRWQYF.

This clonotype was picked up many times. This sequence joins TRBV2 and TRBJ1-1, with D unresolved. The germline V gene encodes CDR1 SNHLY and CDR2 FYNNEI. Trimming took 4 bases from V and 0 from J, leaving 9 bases between them. CDR3 length: 14 amino acids. This chain's CDR3 is CASSVVRLNTEAFF. CDR3 sequence (DNA): TGTGCCAGCAGTGTTGTCAGGCTGAACACTGAAGCTTTCTTT.

This clonotype was found many times. The J gene is TRBJ1-5, the V gene TRBV6-5; D not certain. Germline V gene data show CDR1 as MNHEY and CDR2 as SVGAGI. The CDR3 contains 14 residues. V gave up 4 bases and J gave up 4 bases, with 11 bases separating them. CDR3 DNA: TGTGCCAGCAGTTTCTCGGACGAGAATCAGCCCCAGCATTTT. This encodes CASSFSDENQPQHF.

The rearrangement uses TRBV12-3 or TRBV12-4 and TRBJ1-1; 9 bases fit TRBD1. The V gene end was trimmed by 3 bases and the J gene end by 4 bases; junction bases not matched to a gene: 6. The CDR3 has 15 residues. CDR3 in amino acids: CASSLGDRVATEAFF. CDR3 DNA sequence: TGTGCCAGCAGTTTGGGGGACAGGGTGGCCACTGAAGCTTTCTTT.

In its sample, this clonotype was seen many times. V usage is TRBV4-1 and J usage is TRBJ1-1; 8 bases agree with TRBD1. The trim removed 3 bases at V and 8 bases at J, leaving 2 bases unmatched. The CDR3 consists of 12 residues. The germline gives CDR1 MGHRA, CDR2 YSYEKL. Here the CDR3 reads CASSHRGLEAFF. DNA of the CDR3: TGCGCCAGCAGCCACAGGGGGCTGGAAGCTTTCTTT.

V gene TRBV18 combines with J gene TRBJ1-1, with unresolved D. CDR1 is KGHSH, CDR2 LQKENI, per germline. The CDR3 is 15 residues long. Trimming shortened V by 0 bases and J by 0 bases, and 8 bases separated the two germline ends. The chain's CDR3 is CASSPPGRMNTEAFF. Here the CDR3 DNA reads TGTGCCAGCTCACCACCCGGCAGAATGAACACTGAAGCTTTCTTT.

This clonotype showed up many times. This rearrangement joins TRBV28 to TRBJ1-1; D gene unclear. The CDR3 is made up of 13 amino acids. Germline V gives CDR1 MDHEN, CDR2 SYDVKM. V shed 5 bases and J shed 5 bases, with 12 bases lying between them. CDR3: CASSKGRLTEAFF. The DNA for the CDR3 is TGTGCCAGCAGTAAGGGTAGACTTACTGAAGCTTTCTTT.

This clonotype was found many times. The CDR3 coding sequence is TGTGCCACCGCTCCTACTGGGGCCAACGTCCTGACTTTC. Translated, it gives CATAPTGANVLTF. The V gene is TRBV24-1, the J gene TRBJ2-6; D is undetermined. The CDR3 extends over 13 amino acids. Germline CDR1 KGHDR, CDR2 SFDVKD. With 9 bases removed from V and 2 bases from J, the gap between germline ends came to 7 bases.

This clonotype was counted many times. The V call is TRBV12-3 or TRBV12-4, the J call TRBJ2-2, with 7 bases identical to TRBD1. This CDR3 region has 15 residues. V lost 3 bases and J lost 2; bases outside the gene matches: 3. CDR3 nucleotides: TGTGCCAGCAGTTTCCGACAGGGTAACACCGGGGAGCTGTTTTTT. Translation gives CASSFRQGNTGELFF.

CDR3 DNA: TGTGCCAGCGCTCGGGACCGAGAGACCCAGTACTTC. Amino acid sequence: CASARDRETQYF. The chain is built from TRBV28 and TRBJ2-5; D tentatively fits TRBD1 or TRBD2 (5 bases each). In germline, CDR1 is MDHEN, CDR2 SYDVKM. Deletions cut 8 bases from V and 4 bases from J, with 11 bases between. The CDR3 runs to 12 residues. Full variable domain (rest looked up from reference TRBV28 and TRBJ2-5): DVKVTQSSRYLVKRTGEKVFLECVQDMDHENMFWYRQDPGLGLRLIYFSYDVKMKEKGDIPEGYSVSREKKERFSLILESASTNQTSMYLCASARDRETQYFGPGTRLLVL.

In its sample, this clonotype was seen many times. The chain employs TRBV7-9 and TRBJ1-2; unclear D gene. Germline-derived CDR1 and CDR2 are SEHNR and FQNEAQ (reference sequence). The CDR3 is 14 residues long. V was cut by 1 base and J by 5 bases, with 11 bases left in between. The CDR3 loop is CASSLGAHGYGYTF. The DNA of the CDR3 is TGTGCCAGCAGCTTAGGGGCCCACGGGTATGGCTACACCTTC.

This clonotype was recorded at least ten times. The chain links TRBV6-1 to TRBJ2-7; possible D gene TRBD1, 5 bases. The germline gives CDR1 MNHNS, CDR2 SASEGT. Trimming shortened V by 6 bases and J by 3 bases, and 12 bases separated the two germline ends. This CDR3 contains 13 residues. The CDR3 reads CASSKGQYYEQYF. In nucleotides, the CDR3 is TGTGCCAGCAGCAAGGGGCAGTACTACGAGCAGTACTTC.

The CDR3 protein is CAWSRSRGDQPQHF. The CDR3 region has the DNA TGTGCCTGGAGTAGGTCCCGAGGGGATCAGCCCCAGCATTTT. The chain links TRBV30 to TRBJ1-5, with a tentative D call TRBD1 (5 bases). CDR1 and CDR2 from the germline V gene are GTSNPN and SVGIG (reference sequence). The V and J ends lost 2 bases and 5 bases respectively, with 13 bases between them. This CDR3 comprises 14 residues.